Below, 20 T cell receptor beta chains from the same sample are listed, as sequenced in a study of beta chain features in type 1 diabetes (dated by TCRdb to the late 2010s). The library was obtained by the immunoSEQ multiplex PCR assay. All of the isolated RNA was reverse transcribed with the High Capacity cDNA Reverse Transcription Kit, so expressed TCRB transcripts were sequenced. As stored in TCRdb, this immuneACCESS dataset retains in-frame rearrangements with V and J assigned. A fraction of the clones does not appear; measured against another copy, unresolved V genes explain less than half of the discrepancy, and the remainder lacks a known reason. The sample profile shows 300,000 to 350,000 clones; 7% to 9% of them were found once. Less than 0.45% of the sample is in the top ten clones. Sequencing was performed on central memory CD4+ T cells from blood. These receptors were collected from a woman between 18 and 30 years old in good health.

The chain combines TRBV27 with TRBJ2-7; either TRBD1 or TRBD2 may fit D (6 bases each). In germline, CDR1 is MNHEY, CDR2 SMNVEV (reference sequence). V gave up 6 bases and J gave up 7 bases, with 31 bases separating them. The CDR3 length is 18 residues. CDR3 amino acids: CASRKGGQEGLRFGEQYF. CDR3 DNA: TGTGCCAGCAGGAAGGGGGGCCAGGAGGGACTCCGATTTGGGGAGCAGTACTTC.

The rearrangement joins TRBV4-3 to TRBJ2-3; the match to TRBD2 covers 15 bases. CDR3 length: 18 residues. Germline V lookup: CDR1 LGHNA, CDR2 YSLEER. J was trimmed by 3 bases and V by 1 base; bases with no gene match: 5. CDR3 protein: CASSQAWTSGRGTDTQYF. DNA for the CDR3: TGCGCCAGCAGCCAAGCTTGGACTAGCGGGAGGGGTACAGATACGCAGTATTTT.

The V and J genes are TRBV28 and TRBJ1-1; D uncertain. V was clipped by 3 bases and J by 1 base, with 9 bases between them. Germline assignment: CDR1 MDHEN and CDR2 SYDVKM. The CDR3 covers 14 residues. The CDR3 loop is CASSFSEGNTEAFF. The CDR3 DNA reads TGTGCCAGCAGTTTTTCCGAGGGGAACACTGAAGCTTTCTTT.

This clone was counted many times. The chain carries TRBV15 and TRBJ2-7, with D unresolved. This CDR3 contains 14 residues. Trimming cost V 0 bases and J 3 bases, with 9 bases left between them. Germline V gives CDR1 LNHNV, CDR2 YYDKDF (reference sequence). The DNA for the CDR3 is TGTGCCACCAGCAGAGATCCTTCGGGCTACGAGCAGTACTTC. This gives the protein CATSRDPSGYEQYF.

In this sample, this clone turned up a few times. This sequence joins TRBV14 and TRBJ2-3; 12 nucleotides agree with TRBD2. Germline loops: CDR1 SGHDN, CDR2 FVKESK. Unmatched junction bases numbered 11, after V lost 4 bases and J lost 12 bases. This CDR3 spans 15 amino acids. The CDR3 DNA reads TGTGCCAGCAGCCGCGTTACTAGCGGGAGGACCCAACAGTATTTT. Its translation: CASSRVTSGRTQQYF. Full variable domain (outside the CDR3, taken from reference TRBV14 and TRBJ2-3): EAGVTQFPSHSVIEKGQTVTLRCDPISGHDNLYWYRRVMGKEIKFLLHFVKESKQDESGMPNNRFLAERTGGTYSTLKVQPAELEDSGVYFCASSRVTSGRTQQYFGPGTRLTVL.

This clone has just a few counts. For the CDR3, the DNA is TGTGCCAGCAGCCAATACTACGAGCAGTACTTC. It codes for CASSQYYEQYF. The rearrangement uses TRBV7-8 and TRBJ2-7, with no clear D. There are 11 residues in the CDR3. Germline CDR1 and CDR2: SGHVS and FQNEAQ. V dropped 5 bases and J dropped 3 bases, with 5 bases sitting between them.

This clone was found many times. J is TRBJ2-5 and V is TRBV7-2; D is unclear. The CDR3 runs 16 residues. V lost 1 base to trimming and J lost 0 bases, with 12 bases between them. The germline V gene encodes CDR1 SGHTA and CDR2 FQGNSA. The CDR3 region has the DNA TGTGCCAGCAGCTTAGGGCCCACCGGGTACCAAGAGACCCAGTACTTC. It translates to CASSLGPTGYQETQYF.

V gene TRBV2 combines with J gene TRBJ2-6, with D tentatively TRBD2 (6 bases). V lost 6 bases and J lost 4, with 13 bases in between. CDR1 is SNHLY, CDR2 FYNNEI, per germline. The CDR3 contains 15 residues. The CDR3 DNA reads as TGTGCCAGCAGGGGACTCCGATCGGGGGCCAACGTCCTGACTTTC. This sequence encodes CASRGLRSGANVLTF.

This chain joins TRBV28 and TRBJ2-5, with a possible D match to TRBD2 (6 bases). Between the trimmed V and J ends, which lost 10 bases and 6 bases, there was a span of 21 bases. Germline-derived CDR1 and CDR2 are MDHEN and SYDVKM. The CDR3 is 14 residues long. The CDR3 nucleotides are TGTGCCACCCTACTGGGGGGATTGGTGAAGACCCAGTACTTC. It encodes CATLLGGLVKTQYF.

The CDR3 region has the DNA TGTGCCAGCAGTCCCCTTGGGGCGGGGACAGGGGGCAATCAGCCCCAGCATTTT. It translates to CASSPLGAGTGGNQPQHF. The V and J genes are TRBV28 and TRBJ1-5, with 10 bases that match TRBD1. Per germline, CDR1 MDHEN and CDR2 SYDVKM. CDR3 length: 18 amino acids. The ends lost 5 bases at V and 2 bases at J; junction bases unmatched: 12.

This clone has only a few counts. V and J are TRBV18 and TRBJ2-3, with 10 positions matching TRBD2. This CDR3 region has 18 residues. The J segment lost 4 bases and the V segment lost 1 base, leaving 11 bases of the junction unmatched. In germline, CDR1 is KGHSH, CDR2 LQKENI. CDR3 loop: CASSPRASGSLGSDTQYF. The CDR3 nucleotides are TGTGCCAGCTCACCACGCGCTAGCGGGAGTCTAGGATCAGATACGCAGTATTTT.

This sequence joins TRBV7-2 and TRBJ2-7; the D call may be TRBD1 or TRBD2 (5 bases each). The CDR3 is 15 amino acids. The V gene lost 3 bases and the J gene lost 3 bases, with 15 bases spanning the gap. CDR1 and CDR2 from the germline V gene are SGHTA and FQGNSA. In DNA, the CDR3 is TGTGCCAGCAGCTTCCCGGGGCTCCAAAACTACGAGCAGTACTTC. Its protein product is CASSFPGLQNYEQYF. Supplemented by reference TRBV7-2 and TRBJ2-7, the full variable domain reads GAGVSQSPSNKVTEKGKDVELRCDPISGHTALYWYRQSLGQGLEFLIYFQGNSAPDKSGLPSDRFSAERTGGSVSTLTIQRTQQEDSAVYLCASSFPGLQNYEQYFGPGTRLTVT.

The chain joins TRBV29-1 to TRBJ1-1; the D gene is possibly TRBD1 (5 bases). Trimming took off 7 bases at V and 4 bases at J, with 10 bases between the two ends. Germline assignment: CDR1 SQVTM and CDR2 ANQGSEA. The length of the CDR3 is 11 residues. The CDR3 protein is CSARGGTEAFF. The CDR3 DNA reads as TGCAGCGCCCGTGGGGGCACTGAAGCTTTCTTT.

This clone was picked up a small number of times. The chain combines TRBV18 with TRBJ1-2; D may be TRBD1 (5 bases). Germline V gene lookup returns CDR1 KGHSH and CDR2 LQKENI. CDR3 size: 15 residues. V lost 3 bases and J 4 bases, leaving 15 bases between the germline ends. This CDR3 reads CASSPQEGGTYGYTF. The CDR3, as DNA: TGTGCCAGCTCACCCCAGGAGGGAGGGACCTATGGCTACACCTTC.

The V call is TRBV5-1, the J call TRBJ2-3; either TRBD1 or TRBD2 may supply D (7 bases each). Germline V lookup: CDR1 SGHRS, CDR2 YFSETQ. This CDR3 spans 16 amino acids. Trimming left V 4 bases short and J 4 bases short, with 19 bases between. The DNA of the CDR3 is TGCGCCAGCAGCCGTCATGGGAGGGGGCCCCCAGATACGCAGTATTTT. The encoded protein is CASSRHGRGPPDTQYF.

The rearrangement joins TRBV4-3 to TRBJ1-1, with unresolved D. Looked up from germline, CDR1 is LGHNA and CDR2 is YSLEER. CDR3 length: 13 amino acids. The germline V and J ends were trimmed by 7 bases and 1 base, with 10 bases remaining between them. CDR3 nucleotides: TGCGCCAGCACGGAGCAACAGAACACTGAAGCTTTCTTT. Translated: CASTEQQNTEAFF.

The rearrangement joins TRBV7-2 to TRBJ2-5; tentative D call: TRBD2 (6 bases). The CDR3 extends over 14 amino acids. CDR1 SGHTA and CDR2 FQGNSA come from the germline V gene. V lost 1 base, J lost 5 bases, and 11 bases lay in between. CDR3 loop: CASSLEAGPETQYF. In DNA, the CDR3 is TGTGCCAGCAGCTTAGAAGCGGGTCCGGAGACCCAGTACTTC. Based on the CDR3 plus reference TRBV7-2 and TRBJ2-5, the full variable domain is GAGVSQSPSNKVTEKGKDVELRCDPISGHTALYWYRQSLGQGLEFLIYFQGNSAPDKSGLPSDRFSAERTGGSVSTLTIQRTQQEDSAVYLCASSLEAGPETQYFGPGTRLLVL.

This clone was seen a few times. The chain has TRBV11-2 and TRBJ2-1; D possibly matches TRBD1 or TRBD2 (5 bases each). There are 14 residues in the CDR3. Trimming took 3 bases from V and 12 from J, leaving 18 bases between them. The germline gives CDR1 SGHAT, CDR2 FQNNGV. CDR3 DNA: TGTGCCAGCAGCTTTCGGGGCTATGGAAGATTGCAGTTCTTC. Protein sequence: CASSFRGYGRLQFF.

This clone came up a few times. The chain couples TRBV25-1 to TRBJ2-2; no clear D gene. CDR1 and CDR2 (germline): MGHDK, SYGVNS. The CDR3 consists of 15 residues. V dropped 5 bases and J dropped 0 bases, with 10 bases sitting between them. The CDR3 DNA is TGTGCCAGCAGTAAGAAAGTCGCGAACACCGGGGAGCTGTTTTTT. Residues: CASSKKVANTGELFF.

CDR3 amino acids: CASSPQLAGLSGSSYEQYF. The CDR3 bases are TGTGCCAGCTCACCACAGCTCGCAGGGCTTAGCGGGAGCTCCTACGAGCAGTACTTC. V gene TRBV18 combines with J gene TRBJ2-7, with TRBD2 matching over 9 bases. The CDR3 runs to 19 residues. The germline gives CDR1 KGHSH, CDR2 LQKENI. V trimming: 1 base; J trimming: 0 bases; junction bases outside the gene matches: 13.